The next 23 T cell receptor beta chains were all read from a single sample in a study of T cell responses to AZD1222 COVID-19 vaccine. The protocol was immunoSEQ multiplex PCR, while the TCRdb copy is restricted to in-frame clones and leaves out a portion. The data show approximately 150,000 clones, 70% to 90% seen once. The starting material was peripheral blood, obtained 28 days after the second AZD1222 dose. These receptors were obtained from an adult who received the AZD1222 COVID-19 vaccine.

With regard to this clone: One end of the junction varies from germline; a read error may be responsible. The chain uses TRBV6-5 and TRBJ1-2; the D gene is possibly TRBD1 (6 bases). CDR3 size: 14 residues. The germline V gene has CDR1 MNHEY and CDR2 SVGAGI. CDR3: CASSRDNGVLGYAF. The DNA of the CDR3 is TGTGCCAGCAGTCGGGACAATGGGGTGCTGGGCTACGCCTTC.

For the CDR3, the DNA is TGTGCCAGCAGCTTGGGGGGGCGCACTGAAGCTTTCTTT. Translated, it gives CASSLGGRTEAFF. This chain joins TRBV5-6 and TRBJ1-1; possibly TRBD1 for D (6 bases). This CDR3 is 13 amino acids long. Trimming left V 0 bases short and J 4 bases short, with 7 bases between. Germline V gives CDR1 SGHDT, CDR2 YYEEEE.

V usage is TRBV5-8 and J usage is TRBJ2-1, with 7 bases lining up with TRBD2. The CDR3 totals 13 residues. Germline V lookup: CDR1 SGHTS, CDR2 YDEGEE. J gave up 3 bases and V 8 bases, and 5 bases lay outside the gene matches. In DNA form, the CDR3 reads TGTGCCAGTCGCGCGGGAGTCTACAATGAGCAGTTCTTC. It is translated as CASRAGVYNEQFF.

The CDR3 sequence: CASSLISGVEQFF. CDR3 in DNA: TGTGCCAGCAGTTTGATTAGCGGGGTTGAGCAGTTCTTC. The gene calls are TRBV27 and TRBJ2-1; TRBD2 aligns across 8 bases. J lost 9 bases, V lost 3 bases, and 4 bases had no gene match. The germline CDR1 and CDR2 sequences are MNHEY and SMNVEV (reference sequence). CDR3 length equals 13 residues.

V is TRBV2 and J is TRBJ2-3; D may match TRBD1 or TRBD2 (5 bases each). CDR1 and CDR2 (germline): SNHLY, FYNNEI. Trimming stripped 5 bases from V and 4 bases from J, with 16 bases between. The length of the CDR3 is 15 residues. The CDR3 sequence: CASSPERQGPDTQYF. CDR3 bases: TGTGCCAGCAGTCCCGAGAGGCAGGGACCAGATACGCAGTATTTT.

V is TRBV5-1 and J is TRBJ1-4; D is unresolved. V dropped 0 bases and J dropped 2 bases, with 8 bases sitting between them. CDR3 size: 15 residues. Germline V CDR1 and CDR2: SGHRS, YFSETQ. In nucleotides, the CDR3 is TGCGCCAGCAGCTTGGAAGGAATCACTAATGAAAAACTGTTTTTT. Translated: CASSLEGITNEKLFF.

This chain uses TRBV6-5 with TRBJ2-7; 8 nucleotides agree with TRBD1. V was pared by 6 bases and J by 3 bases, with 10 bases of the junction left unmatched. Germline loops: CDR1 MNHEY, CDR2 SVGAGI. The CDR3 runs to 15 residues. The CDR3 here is CASSRSTGGFYEQYF. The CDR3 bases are TGTGCCAGCAGCAGGAGTACAGGGGGGTTCTACGAGCAGTACTTC.

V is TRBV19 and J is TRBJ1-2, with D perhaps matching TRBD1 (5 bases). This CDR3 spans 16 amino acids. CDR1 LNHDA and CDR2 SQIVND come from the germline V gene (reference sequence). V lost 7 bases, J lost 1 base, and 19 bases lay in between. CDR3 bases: TGTGCCAGTACCCGGGCGGGACCACCTTTTAACTATGGCTACACCTTC. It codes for CASTRAGPPFNYGYTF.

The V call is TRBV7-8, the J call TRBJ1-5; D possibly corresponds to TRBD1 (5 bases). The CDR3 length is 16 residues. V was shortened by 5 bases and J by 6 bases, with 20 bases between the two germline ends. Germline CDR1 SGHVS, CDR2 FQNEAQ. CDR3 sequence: CASSPTGGTSGQPQHF. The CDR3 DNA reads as TGTGCCAGCAGCCCGACGGGGGGGACCTCGGGTCAGCCCCAGCATTTT.

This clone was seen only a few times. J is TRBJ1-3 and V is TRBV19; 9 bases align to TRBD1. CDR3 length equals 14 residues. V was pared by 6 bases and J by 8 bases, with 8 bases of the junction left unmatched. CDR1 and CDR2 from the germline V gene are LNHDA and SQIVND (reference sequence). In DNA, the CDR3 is TGTGCCAGTAGGAGACAGGGGGATAGATACACCATATATTTT. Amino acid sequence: CASRRQGDRYTIYF.

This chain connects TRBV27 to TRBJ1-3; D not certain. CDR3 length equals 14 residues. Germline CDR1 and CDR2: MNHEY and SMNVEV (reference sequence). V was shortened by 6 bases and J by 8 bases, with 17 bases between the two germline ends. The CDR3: CASSPLTAMDTIYF. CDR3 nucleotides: TGTGCCAGCAGCCCCCTGACGGCGATGGACACCATATATTTT.

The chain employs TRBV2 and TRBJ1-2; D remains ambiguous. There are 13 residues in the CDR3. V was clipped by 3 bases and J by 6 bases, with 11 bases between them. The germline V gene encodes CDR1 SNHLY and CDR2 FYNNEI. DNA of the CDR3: TGTGCCAGCAGTGAGGAGCCTCCCCATGGCTACACCTTC. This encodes CASSEEPPHGYTF.

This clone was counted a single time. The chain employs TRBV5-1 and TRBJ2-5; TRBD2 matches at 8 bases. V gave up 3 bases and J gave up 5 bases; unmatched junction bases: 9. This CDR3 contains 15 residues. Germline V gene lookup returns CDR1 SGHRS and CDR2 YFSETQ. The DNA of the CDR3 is TGCGCCAGCAGCTCCGGGGGGGCCGGTGAGGAGACCCAGTACTTC. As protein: CASSSGGAGEETQYF.

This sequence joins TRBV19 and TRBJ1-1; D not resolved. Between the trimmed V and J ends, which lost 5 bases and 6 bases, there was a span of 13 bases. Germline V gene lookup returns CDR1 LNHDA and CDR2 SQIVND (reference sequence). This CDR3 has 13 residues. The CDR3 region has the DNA TGTGCCAGTAGTCTAACCCGGCGGGCTGAAGCTTTCTTT. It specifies CASSLTRRAEAFF.

The CDR3 protein is CATSSSPGAGTEAFF. In DNA form, the CDR3 reads TGTGCCACCAGCAGTTCCCCGGGGGCGGGCACTGAAGCTTTCTTT. The chain joins TRBV15 to TRBJ1-1; TRBD1 might be the D (6 bases). The CDR3 loop spans 15 amino acids. CDR1 LNHNV and CDR2 YYDKDF come from the germline V gene (reference sequence). V gave up 3 bases and J gave up 4 bases, with 15 bases separating them.

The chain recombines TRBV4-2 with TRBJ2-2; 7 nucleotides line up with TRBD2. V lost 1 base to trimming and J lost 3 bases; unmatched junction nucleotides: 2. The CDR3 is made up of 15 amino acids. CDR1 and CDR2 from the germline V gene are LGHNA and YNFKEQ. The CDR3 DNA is TGTGCCAGCAGCCAAGGCGGGGGACACACCGGGGAGCTGTTTTTT. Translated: CASSQGGGHTGELFF.

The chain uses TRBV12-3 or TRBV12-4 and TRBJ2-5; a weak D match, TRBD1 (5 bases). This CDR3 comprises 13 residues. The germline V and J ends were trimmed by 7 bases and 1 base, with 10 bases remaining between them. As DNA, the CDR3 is TGTGCCAGCATATTAACAGGCCAAGAGACCCAGTACTTC. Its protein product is CASILTGQETQYF.

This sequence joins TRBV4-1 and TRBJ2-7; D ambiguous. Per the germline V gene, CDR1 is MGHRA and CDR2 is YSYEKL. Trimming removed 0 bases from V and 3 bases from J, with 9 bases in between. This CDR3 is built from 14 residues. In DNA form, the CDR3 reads TGCGCCAGCAGCCAAGATCAAGTGGGCTACGAGCAGTACTTC. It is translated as CASSQDQVGYEQYF.

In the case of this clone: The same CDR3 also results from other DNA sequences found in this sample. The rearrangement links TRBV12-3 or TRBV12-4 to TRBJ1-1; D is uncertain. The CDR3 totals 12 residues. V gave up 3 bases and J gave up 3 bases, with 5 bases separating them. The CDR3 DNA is TGTGCCAGCAGTTTTCCGGACACTGAAGCTTTCTTT. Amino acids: CASSFPDTEAFF.

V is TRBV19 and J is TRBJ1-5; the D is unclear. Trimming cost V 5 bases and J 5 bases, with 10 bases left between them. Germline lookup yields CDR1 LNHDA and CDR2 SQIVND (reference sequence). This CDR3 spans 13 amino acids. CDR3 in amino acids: CASSRGGYQPQHF. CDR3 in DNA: TGTGCCAGTAGTCGAGGAGGGTATCAGCCCCAGCATTTT.

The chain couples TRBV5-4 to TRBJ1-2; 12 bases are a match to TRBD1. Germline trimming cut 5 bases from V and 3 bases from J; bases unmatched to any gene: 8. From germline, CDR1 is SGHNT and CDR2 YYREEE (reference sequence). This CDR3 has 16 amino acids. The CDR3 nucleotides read TGTGCCAGCAGATCCGGGACAGGGGGCGCGGACTATGGCTACACCTTC. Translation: CASRSGTGGADYGYTF.

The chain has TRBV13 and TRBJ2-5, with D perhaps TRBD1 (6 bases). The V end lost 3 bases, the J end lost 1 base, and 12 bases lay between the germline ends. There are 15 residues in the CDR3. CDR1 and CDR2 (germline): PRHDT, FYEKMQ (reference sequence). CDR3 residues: CASSFLRGVQETQYF. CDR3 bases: TGTGCCAGCAGCTTTCTCAGGGGAGTCCAAGAGACCCAGTACTTC.

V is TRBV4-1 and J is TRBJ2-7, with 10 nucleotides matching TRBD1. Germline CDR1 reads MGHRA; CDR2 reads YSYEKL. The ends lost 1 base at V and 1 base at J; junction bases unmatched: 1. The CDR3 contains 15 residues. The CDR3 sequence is CASSQGDRGSYEQYF. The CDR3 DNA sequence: TGCGCCAGCAGCCAAGGGGACAGGGGATCCTACGAGCAGTACTTC.